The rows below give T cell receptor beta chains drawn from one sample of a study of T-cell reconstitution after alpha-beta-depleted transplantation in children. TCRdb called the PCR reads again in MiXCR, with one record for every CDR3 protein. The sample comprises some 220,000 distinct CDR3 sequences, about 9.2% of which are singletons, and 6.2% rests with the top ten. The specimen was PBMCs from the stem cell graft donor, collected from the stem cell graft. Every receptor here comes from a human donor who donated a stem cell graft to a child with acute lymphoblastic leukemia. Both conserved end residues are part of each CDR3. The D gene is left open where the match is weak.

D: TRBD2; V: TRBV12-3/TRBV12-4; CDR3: CASSWGTSPMRADTQYF
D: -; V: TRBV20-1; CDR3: CSAPSSEGPSRGKLFF
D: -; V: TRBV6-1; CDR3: CASSRNPGRLAKNIQYF
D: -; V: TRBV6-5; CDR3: CASSYGPGQGVQYF
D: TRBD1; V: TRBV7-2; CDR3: CASSLVGQGAGEQYF
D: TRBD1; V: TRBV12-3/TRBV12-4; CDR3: CASSSTGAPTGELFF
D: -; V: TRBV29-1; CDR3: CSIRTGLTEAFF
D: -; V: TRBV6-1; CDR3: CASSPPTALETQYF
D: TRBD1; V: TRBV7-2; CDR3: CASSFRDRGKNTEAFF
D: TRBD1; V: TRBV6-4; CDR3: CASSERETGGYEQYF
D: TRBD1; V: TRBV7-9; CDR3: CASSGGTGGNSPLHF
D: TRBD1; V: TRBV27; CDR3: CASSLLTHRGDGYWNTEAFF
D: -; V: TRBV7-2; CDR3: CASSLVRHEGAYNEQFF
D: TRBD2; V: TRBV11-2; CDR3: CASSRGGRGNTNTGELFF
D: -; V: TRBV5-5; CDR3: CASSLAVDRHNSPLHF
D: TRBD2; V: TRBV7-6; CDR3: CASRPLAGGGTGELFF
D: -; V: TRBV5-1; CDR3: CASSEGRATGELFF
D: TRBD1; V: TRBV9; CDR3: CASSAGTGDADTQYF
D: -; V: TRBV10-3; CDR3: CAISDGDNYGYTF
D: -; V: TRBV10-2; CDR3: CASNPPANTGELFF